This is a list of T cell receptor beta chains from one sample in a study of cytotoxic CD8 clonotypes in ibrutinib-treated CLL. Clones were read by immunoSEQ multiplex PCR, and TCRdb kept only the in-frame ones, dropping some. The top ten clones hold 5.1% of a sample with roughly 150,000 clones, 70% to 80% of them seen once. The sample consisted of PBMCs, taken after 24 months of ibrutinib treatment. Receptors originate from a human donor with chronic lymphocytic leukemia. Each CDR3 is given with its conserved first and last residue. D genes are given only for firm matches. Only part of the rows carry a size: once, few, many, or a class if the clone is expanded.

v_gene: TRBV6-5; j_gene: TRBJ2-2; abundance: .; d_gene: .; CDR3aa: CASSYVYTGELFF; CDR3nt: TGTGCCAGCAGTTACGTGTACACCGGGGAGCTGTTTTTT
v_gene: TRBV28; j_gene: TRBJ1-5; abundance: few; d_gene: .; CDR3aa: CASRHGPNQPQHF; CDR3nt: TGTGCCAGCAGGCATGGACCCAATCAGCCCCAGCATTTT
v_gene: TRBV7-2; j_gene: TRBJ2-7; abundance: .; d_gene: .; CDR3aa: CASSLAWGADEQYF; CDR3nt: TGTGCCAGCAGCTTAGCGTGGGGGGCGGACGAGCAGTACTTC
v_gene: TRBV2; j_gene: TRBJ2-1; abundance: .; d_gene: TRBD2; CDR3aa: CASSPPSKAGGEQFF; CDR3nt: TGTGCCAGCAGTCCCCCCTCCAAAGCGGGGGGGGAGCAGTTCTTC
v_gene: TRBV9; j_gene: TRBJ2-2; abundance: .; d_gene: .; CDR3aa: CASSAFSGAGELFF; CDR3nt: TGTGCCAGCAGCGCCTTTAGTGGCGCCGGGGAGCTGTTTTTT
v_gene: TRBV6-6; j_gene: TRBJ1-6; abundance: .; d_gene: .; CDR3aa: CASSYGQPYNSPLHF; CDR3nt: TGTGCCAGCAGTTACGGGCAGCCTTATAATTCACCCCTCCACTTT
v_gene: TRBV28; j_gene: TRBJ2-7; abundance: .; d_gene: TRBD1; CDR3aa: CASSPGTVNYEQYF; CDR3nt: TGTGCCAGCAGCCCCGGGACAGTTAACTACGAGCAGTACTTC
v_gene: TRBV4-3; j_gene: TRBJ2-1; abundance: .; d_gene: .; CDR3aa: CASSQGAPGVGEQFF; CDR3nt: TGCGCCAGCAGCCAAGGGGCCCCGGGGGTGGGTGAGCAGTTCTTC
v_gene: TRBV19; j_gene: TRBJ2-7; abundance: .; d_gene: .; CDR3aa: CASSIDPLEQYF; CDR3nt: TGTGCCAGTAGTATCGACCCCCTCGAGCAGTACTTC
v_gene: TRBV11-2; j_gene: TRBJ1-3; abundance: .; d_gene: TRBD1; CDR3aa: CASSLAGQTLGNTIYF; CDR3nt: TGTGCCAGCAGCTTAGCGGGACAGACCCTAGGAAACACCATATATTTT